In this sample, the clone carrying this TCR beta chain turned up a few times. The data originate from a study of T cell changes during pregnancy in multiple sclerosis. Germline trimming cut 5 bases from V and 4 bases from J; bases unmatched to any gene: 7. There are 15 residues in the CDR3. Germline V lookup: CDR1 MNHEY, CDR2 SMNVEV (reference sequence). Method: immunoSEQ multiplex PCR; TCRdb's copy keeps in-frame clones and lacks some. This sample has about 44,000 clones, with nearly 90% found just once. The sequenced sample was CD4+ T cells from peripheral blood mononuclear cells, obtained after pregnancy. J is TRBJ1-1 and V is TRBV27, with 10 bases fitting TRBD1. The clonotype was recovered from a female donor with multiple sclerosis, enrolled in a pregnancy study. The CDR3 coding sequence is TGTGCCAGCAGTCTGACAGGGGGCGGTGGCACTGAAGCTTTCTTT. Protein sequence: CASSLTGGGGTEAFF.